The 3 T cell receptor beta chains below were found in one sample sequenced in a study of T cells after yellow fever vaccination (dated by TCRdb to about 2019). The meaning of the sample's treatment or condition label: live attenuated yellow fever vaccine strain. Library method: 5' RACE. This sample was sequenced with an Illumina HiSeq 2500. Clones were called with MiXCR by TCRdb after fastp trimmed the public reads at Q25, and only in-frame beta chains were retained. Every distinct CDR3 protein forms one entry, paired with its most common genes and DNA. This sample lists fewer than 90,000 distinct CDR3 sequences; more than 5.5% were detected once. Roughly 33% of the sample is taken by the ten largest. Here the sequenced sample was CD8+ T cells sorted from PBMCs, taken 5 days after the first yellow fever vaccination. These receptors were collected from a man aged 18 to 35 who received the YFV17D yellow fever vaccine.

The V gene is TRBV19, the J gene TRBJ2-7; TRBD1 agrees at 7 bases. Germline CDR1 is LNHDA and CDR2 is SQIVND (reference sequence). This CDR3 comprises 14 residues. The ends lost 5 bases at V and 2 bases at J; junction bases unmatched: 6. In nucleotides, the CDR3 is TGTGCCAGTAGTTTTCGGACAGGCGCCTACGAGCAGTACGTC. Its translation: CASSFRTGAYEQYV.

The V call is TRBV5-1, the J call TRBJ2-3, with D possibly TRBD1 on 6 matching bases. V was trimmed by 2 bases and J by 2 bases, leaving 15 bases between them. CDR1 is SGHRS and CDR2 is YFSETQ in the germline V gene. The CDR3 is 16 residues long. This chain's CDR3 is CASSFWDTRSTDTQYF. CDR3 DNA: TGCGCCAGCAGCTTCTGGGACACCCGTTCCACAGATACGCAGTATTTT.

The genes are TRBV7-6 and TRBJ1-4, with D possibly matching TRBD1 (5 bases). V shed 5 bases and J shed 8 bases, with 18 bases lying between them. The CDR3 totals 15 residues. Per germline, CDR1 SGHVS and CDR2 FNYEAQ. CDR3: CASSPPGGTGEKLFF. In DNA, the CDR3 is TGTGCCAGCAGCCCCCCGGGGGGTACTGGAGAAAAACTGTTTTTT.